This TCR beta chain appears in the sequencing data of a study of T cells in Graves' hyperthyroidism and ophthalmopathy. In the study overall: Peripheral blood was obtained at initial diagnosis, preceding any treatment.

Amplification targeted TCR beta CDR3 regions from RNA transcripts. Researchers ran a first-round RT-PCR on the TCR CDR3 using the HTBI primer set. TCRdb reprocessed the multiplex PCR reads via MiXCR and lists one record per CDR3 protein. The table has approximately 710,000 distinct CDR3 sequences, about 18% seen once; the top ten hold 15% to 17%. Germline-derived CDR1 and CDR2 are SQVTM and ANQGSEA. The CDR3 consists of 16 residues. V lost 5 bases, J lost 0 bases, and 12 bases stayed unmatched. This clonotype was counted ten times or more. Calling Graves' hyperthyroidism stable meant ophthalmopathy did not progress within 18 months.

This chain connects TRBV29-1 to TRBJ1-1; 7 bases align to TRBD1. The receptor's source is a man aged 50-60 years with Graves' hyperthyroidism. Source material: blood. The CDR3 nucleotides are TGCAGCGTTTTTTCTCAGGGGGAACTAATGAACACTGAAGCTTTCTTT. Translating gives CSVFSQGELMNTEAFF.